Reported below is one TCR beta chain. Its target is not known. Blood replicates held 0.5 ug DNA, tumor or normal breast roughly 1.5 ug, two each. Libraries were prepared by immunoSEQ multiplex PCR; TCRdb keeps only in-frame clonotypes and omits some of them. The sample yields some 9,700 clones, 78% seen once. Trimming at V came to 5 bases and at J to 3 bases, leaving 6 bases not matched to a gene. The CDR3 contains 15 residues. CDR1 is LNHDA and CDR2 is SQIVND in the germline V gene (reference sequence). The entry originates in a study of early stage breast cancer tumors. General study points: Blood repertoires resembled normal breast more than tumor.

J is TRBJ1-2 and V is TRBV19, with TRBD1 matching 10 bases. The TCR originated in a person aged 35 to 50 with breast cancer. Input material: normal breast tissue next to the tumor. CDR3 bases: TGTGCCAGTAGTCTAAGACAGGGGGCGGACTATGGCTACACCTTC. This codes for CASSLRQGADYGYTF.